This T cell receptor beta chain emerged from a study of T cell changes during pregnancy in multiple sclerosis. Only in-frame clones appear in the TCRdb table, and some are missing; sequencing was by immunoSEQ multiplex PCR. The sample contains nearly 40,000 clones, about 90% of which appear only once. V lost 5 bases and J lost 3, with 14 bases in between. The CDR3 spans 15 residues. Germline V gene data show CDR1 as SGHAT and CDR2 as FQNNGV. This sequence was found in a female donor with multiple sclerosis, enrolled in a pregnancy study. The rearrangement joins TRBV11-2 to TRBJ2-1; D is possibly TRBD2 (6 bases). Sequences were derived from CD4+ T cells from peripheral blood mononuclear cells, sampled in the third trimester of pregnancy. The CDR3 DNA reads TGTGCCAGCAGCCCAGGGACTTTCAACTACAATGAGCAGTTCTTC. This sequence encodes CASSPGTFNYNEQFF.